This TCR beta chain was recovered during a study of blood T cell repertoires in COVID-19. Overall study context: Spain, Italy and the United States supplied samples that represented acute and convalescent COVID-19. PBMCs, B-cell-depleted T cells, or T cells were the source of the cDNA or gDNA that made up the material.

Germline assignment: CDR1 LNHDA and CDR2 SQIVND (reference sequence). V was shortened by 4 bases and J by 1 base, with 7 bases between the two germline ends. This CDR3 spans 13 amino acids. Under the authors' procedure: The assay estimated nucleated cells by amplifying reference gene primers. The table came from immunoSEQ multiplex PCR; TCRdb's copy has only in-frame clones and leaves some out. V and J calls and clone size are copied from that table; D and trimming were computed from the DNA. This table has under 130,000 clones, roughly 79% appearing once. The chain has TRBV19 and TRBJ1-1, with D hard to call. The sequenced sample was peripheral blood. This sequence was found in a woman between 65 and 79 years old with acute or convalescent COVID-19. The DNA for the CDR3 is TGTGCCAGTAGTACGACAACGAACACTGAAGCTTTCTTT. This sequence encodes CASSTTTNTEAFF.